This T cell receptor beta chain was identified during a study of blood T cell repertoires in COVID-19. As for the study in general: Spain, Italy and the United States supplied samples that represented acute and convalescent COVID-19. The cDNA or gDNA used as material had been derived from T cells, B-cell-depleted T cells, or PBMCs.

Methods used by the authors: The authors estimated nucleated cell counts from reference gene primer amplification. TCRdb's table, derived via immunoSEQ multiplex PCR, lists solely in-frame clones and lacks some. V and J calls and clone size are as listed in that table; D and trimming were resolved from the DNA. The sample yields 200,000 to 300,000 clones, 83% seen once. With V trimmed by 4 bases and J by 5 bases, 10 bases remained unmatched. Germline CDR1 reads SGHRS; CDR2 reads YFSETQ. This CDR3 comprises 16 residues. This receptor was obtained from a human donor in a cohort sampled during active COVID-19. Sequencing was done on a sample of peripheral blood. This sequence joins TRBV5-1 and TRBJ2-5; 11 bases align to TRBD2. CDR3 protein: CASSPLGIAGGETQYF. The CDR3 coding sequence is TGCGCCAGCAGCCCGTTGGGAATAGCGGGGGGGGAGACCCAGTACTTC.